Shown below are 30 T cell receptor beta chains from a single sample sequenced in a study of shared clonotypes between healthy human individuals. The protocol was immunoSEQ multiplex PCR, while the TCRdb copy is restricted to in-frame clones and leaves out a portion. The table has millions of clones, less than 95% seen once. Naivety among CD8 cells was defined by CD45RO negativity and positive CCR7 selection, thereby excluding terminally differentiated effector memory CD45RA+ cells. Sequencing was done on a sample of naive CD8+ T cells sorted from blood. The receptors stem from a man younger than 35 in good health.

This chain uses TRBV15 with TRBJ2-7; D is possibly TRBD2 (6 bases). V gave up 1 base and J gave up 3 bases, with 13 bases separating them. The CDR3 length is 15 residues. The germline CDR1 and CDR2 sequences are LNHNV and YYDKDF (reference sequence). CDR3 sequence reads: CATSRGASANYEQYF. DNA for the CDR3: TGTGCCACCAGCAGAGGGGCTAGCGCGAACTACGAGCAGTACTTC. Full variable domain (missing parts from reference TRBV15 and TRBJ2-7): DAMVIQNPRYQVTQFGKPVTLSCSQTLNHNVMYWYQQKSSQAPKLLFHYYDKDFNNEADTPDNFQSRRPNTSFCFLDIRSPGLGDTAMYLCATSRGASANYEQYFGPGTRLTVT.

This chain connects TRBV5-4 to TRBJ1-6; D is ambiguous. CDR1 and CDR2 from the germline V gene are SGHNT and YYREEE (reference sequence). The V end was cut by 1 base, the J end by 7 bases, with 12 bases between. The CDR3 runs 15 residues. The DNA of the CDR3 is TGTGCCAGCAGCTTGATTAGGGAGGAGAATTCACCCCTCCACTTT. Translating gives CASSLIREENSPLHF.

This rearrangement joins TRBV2 to TRBJ1-1; D unclear. V gave up 2 bases and J gave up 8 bases, with 9 bases separating them. Germline CDR1 is SNHLY and CDR2 is FYNNEI. The CDR3 is made up of 12 amino acids. The CDR3: CASSELGLEAFF. The CDR3, as DNA: TGTGCCAGCAGTGAATTGGGCCTAGAAGCTTTCTTT.

Of note for this clone: The junction does not match germline at one end; this may be a read error. The genes are TRBV6-5 and TRBJ2-7, with D maybe TRBD1 (6 bases). The CDR3 has 13 amino acids. Germline CDR1 MNHEY, CDR2 SVGAGI. CDR3 loop: CASSYGGSNEQYF. The CDR3 DNA is TGTGCCAGCAGTTACGGGGGCTCCAACGAGCAGTACTTC.

The rearrangement joins TRBV6-6 to TRBJ2-3, with 10 bases aligning to TRBD1. Germline CDR1 reads MNHNY; CDR2 reads SVGAGI (reference sequence). CDR3 length equals 16 residues. The V and J ends lost 0 bases and 4 bases, in that order; junction bases with no gene match: 4. The CDR3 is CASSYSRGTGADTQYF. CDR3 coding DNA: TGTGCCAGCAGTTACTCGAGAGGGACAGGGGCAGATACGCAGTATTTT.

This clone was recorded only once. The chain recombines TRBV6-5 with TRBJ1-2; D is unresolved. With 0 bases removed from V and 7 bases from J, the gap between germline ends came to 18 bases. CDR1 and CDR2 from the germline V gene are MNHEY and SVGAGI. The CDR3 has 16 residues. CDR3 amino acids: CASSYSRTPGGSGYTF. The CDR3 DNA sequence: TGTGCCAGCAGTTACTCTAGGACCCCCGGAGGTAGTGGCTACACCTTC.

The rearrangement uses TRBV14 and TRBJ2-7, with unresolved D. The CDR3 has 13 amino acids. Germline CDR1 is SGHDN and CDR2 is FVKESK. Trimming pared 0 bases from V and 3 bases from J, leaving 6 bases between. CDR3 loop: CASSQEHYYEQYF. The CDR3 coding sequence is TGTGCCAGCAGCCAAGAGCACTACTACGAGCAGTACTTC.

The CDR3 nucleotides are TGTGCCAGCAGTTCACCGAAGAGGAACACTGAAGCTTTCTTT. This codes for CASSSPKRNTEAFF. The chain links TRBV6-5 to TRBJ1-1, with D hard to call. V lost 4 bases to trimming and J lost 1 base, with 10 bases between them. This CDR3 is built from 14 residues. Germline V CDR1 and CDR2: MNHEY, SVGAGI.

Concerning this clone: This CDR3 is also generated by other DNA sequences in the sample. V is TRBV27 and J is TRBJ2-7; a possible D gene is TRBD1 (6 bases). The CDR3 totals 14 residues. V lost 2 bases to trimming and J lost 3 bases, with 11 bases between them. Germline V gene data show CDR1 as MNHEY and CDR2 as SMNVEV (reference sequence). The CDR3: CASSLIGGSYEQYF. The DNA for the CDR3 is TGTGCCAGCAGTTTAATAGGGGGTAGCTACGAGCAGTACTTC.

The chain carries TRBV2 and TRBJ2-5, with D possibly matching TRBD2 (5 bases). Germline lookup yields CDR1 SNHLY and CDR2 FYNNEI. This CDR3 is built from 14 residues. V was shortened by 8 bases and J by 4 bases, with 17 bases between the two germline ends. CDR3 amino acids: CASGTDEAGETQYF. The CDR3 DNA reads TGTGCCAGCGGTACAGACGAGGCGGGAGAGACCCAGTACTTC.

This clone occurred once. The chain recombines TRBV29-1 with TRBJ1-2; D ambiguous. The CDR3 is made up of 13 amino acids. Germline lookup yields CDR1 SQVTM and CDR2 ANQGSEA. V was clipped by 3 bases and J by 4 bases, with 12 bases between them. The CDR3 is CSVDTPSSYGYTF. The CDR3 coding sequence is TGCAGCGTTGATACCCCATCTTCCTATGGCTACACCTTC.

The chain joins TRBV19 to TRBJ2-7; D is undetermined. Trimming left V 5 bases short and J 4 bases short, with 12 bases between. Germline loops: CDR1 LNHDA, CDR2 SQIVND (reference sequence). The CDR3 is 13 residues long. The CDR3 is CASSFLGSYEQYF. CDR3 bases: TGTGCCAGTAGTTTTCTAGGGTCTTACGAGCAGTACTTC.

There are a few counts of this clone. V usage is TRBV5-4 and J usage is TRBJ2-7; D ambiguous. CDR1 is SGHNT, CDR2 YYREEE, per germline (reference sequence). CDR3 size: 14 residues. The germline V and J ends were trimmed by 4 bases and 2 bases, with 13 bases remaining between them. Written as DNA, the CDR3 is TGTGCCAGCAGCCTGGGTGATTGGACCTACGAGCAGTACTTC. Amino acids: CASSLGDWTYEQYF.

Notes on this clone: The limits of the CDR3 on the DNA are not certain, so only TCRdb's listed CDR3 is given. The rearrangement joins TRBV28 to TRBJ2-7; the D call in the table, TRBD2, was not verified against the DNA. Inclusive of both ends, the CDR3 amounts to 16 amino acids. Germline CDR1 and CDR2: MDHEN and SYDVKM. CDR3 sequence: CASSILAGAVDYEQYF.

This sequence joins TRBV28 and TRBJ2-7, with 9 positions matching TRBD1. There are 18 residues in the CDR3. J gave up 2 bases and V 2 bases, and 13 bases lay outside the gene matches. CDR1 and CDR2 from the germline V gene are MDHEN and SYDVKM. DNA of the CDR3: TGTGCCAGCAGTTTACCCCTTCTCCGGGACAGGGACCCCTACGAGCAGTACTTC. Its translation: CASSLPLLRDRDPYEQYF.

The rearrangement joins TRBV29-1 to TRBJ1-2; no firm D call. This CDR3 spans 14 amino acids. V was cut by 6 bases and J by 4 bases, with 18 bases left in between. Germline V gene data show CDR1 as SQVTM and CDR2 as ANQGSEA. Here the CDR3 reads CSVEIIADPYGYTF. The CDR3 region has the DNA TGCAGCGTGGAGATAATAGCGGACCCCTATGGCTACACCTTC.

The V gene is TRBV4-1, the J gene TRBJ2-7, with 8 bases lining up with TRBD2. Germline CDR1 reads MGHRA; CDR2 reads YSYEKL. Trimming removed 4 bases from V and 6 bases from J; junction bases left unmatched: 14. This CDR3 is 16 amino acids long. CDR3 sequence: CASSPAWAGGSAEQYF. The CDR3 DNA reads as TGCGCCAGCAGCCCCGCCTGGGCGGGAGGATCCGCCGAGCAGTACTTC.

This chain connects TRBV7-9 to TRBJ2-2; no clear D. V was pared by 3 bases and J by 6 bases, with 8 bases between. Germline lookup yields CDR1 SEHNR and CDR2 FQNEAQ (reference sequence). The CDR3 loop spans 13 amino acids. The CDR3 nucleotides read TGTGCCAGCAGCTTTTCCGCCCCCGGGGAGCTGTTTTTT. The encoded protein is CASSFSAPGELFF.

The CDR3 nucleotides read TGCGCCAGCAGTGTAGGGAGACAGGGGATGAACACTGAAGCTTTCTTT. This encodes CASSVGRQGMNTEAFF. The chain carries TRBV10-1 and TRBJ1-1, with TRBD1 identical over 8 bases. The ends lost 4 bases at V and 0 bases at J; junction bases unmatched: 7. This CDR3 comprises 16 residues. Germline V gene data show CDR1 as WNHNN and CDR2 as SYGVQD (reference sequence).

The CDR3 DNA reads as TGTGCCAGCAGCTCCGGGCTGTGGGGTCGGAACACTGAAGCTTTCTTT. This sequence encodes CASSSGLWGRNTEAFF. The V call is TRBV11-3, the J call TRBJ1-1; D uncertain. The CDR3 is 16 residues long. CDR1 is SGHNT and CDR2 is YENEEA in the germline V gene. Trimming took 4 bases from V and 1 from J, leaving 16 bases between them.

This clone came up once. This rearrangement joins TRBV9 to TRBJ2-2; unclear D gene. The V end lost 2 bases, the J end lost 6 bases, and 8 bases lay between the germline ends. This CDR3 is built from 13 residues. Germline CDR1 SGDLS, CDR2 YYNGEE. The chain's CDR3 is CASSVKPAGELFF. Written as DNA, the CDR3 is TGTGCCAGCAGCGTCAAGCCTGCCGGGGAGCTGTTTTTT.

The chain has TRBV6-5 and TRBJ2-5, with 7 bases matching TRBD1. The CDR3 spans 15 residues. The germline V gene encodes CDR1 MNHEY and CDR2 SVGAGI. With 7 bases clipped from V and 5 bases from J, the junction kept 13 bases outside the gene matches. The CDR3 spells CASNLREGGAETQYF. The CDR3 region has the DNA TGTGCCAGCAACCTTCGGGAAGGGGGCGCGGAGACCCAGTACTTC.

The genes are TRBV21-1 and TRBJ1-1. TRBV21-1 is a listed pseudogene. The CDR3 is 12 amino acids. CDR3 sequence (DNA): TGTGCCAGCCCTTTCCCCGACACTGAAGCTTTCTTT. Protein sequence: CASPFPDTEAFF.

Notes on this clone: This sequence may be a read error, since a much larger clone differs from it by one base. The same CDR3 is also encoded by other DNA sequences in this sample. CDR3 in DNA: TGTGCCAGCAGCGTAGCAGAGACCCAGTACTTC. This codes for CASSVAETQYF. The chain links TRBV9 to TRBJ2-5, with unresolved D. The CDR3 is 11 amino acids. Trimming shortened V by 0 bases and J by 4 bases, and 1 base separated the two germline ends. Germline assignment: CDR1 SGDLS and CDR2 YYNGEE.

The chain recombines TRBV9 with TRBJ1-4, with D tentatively TRBD1 (5 bases). This CDR3 comprises 15 residues. Germline CDR1 is SGDLS and CDR2 is YYNGEE. The V gene lost 0 bases and the J gene lost 5 bases, with 11 bases spanning the gap. The CDR3 region is CASSVGGKGNEKLFF. Written as DNA, the CDR3 is TGTGCCAGCAGCGTAGGAGGGAAGGGGAATGAAAAACTGTTTTTT.

This chain uses TRBV10-2 with TRBJ2-1; D remains unclear. The CDR3 length is 14 residues. Germline V CDR1 and CDR2: WSHSY, SAAADI. V was clipped by 3 bases and J by 0 bases, with 6 bases between them. The CDR3 loop reads CASSDSSSYNEQFF. The CDR3 DNA sequence: TGCGCCAGCAGTGATAGTAGCTCCTACAATGAGCAGTTCTTC.

J is TRBJ2-5 and V is TRBV30, with 7 bases that match TRBD1. The J segment lost 3 bases and the V segment lost 5 bases, leaving 6 bases of the junction unmatched. This CDR3 is 13 amino acids long. Germline CDR1 and CDR2: GTSNPN and SVGIG (reference sequence). CDR3 sequence reads: CAWDNTGEETQYF. CDR3 DNA: TGTGCCTGGGATAACACAGGGGAAGAGACCCAGTACTTC.

This clone appeared once. The J gene is TRBJ1-6, the V gene TRBV9, with TRBD1 as a possible D gene (6 bases). Looked up from germline, CDR1 is SGDLS and CDR2 is YYNGEE. The V end was cut by 4 bases, the J end by 4 bases, with 15 bases between. This CDR3 is 16 amino acids long. The CDR3 reads CASSPTDRMYNSPLHF. The DNA for the CDR3 is TGTGCCAGCAGCCCAACAGACAGGATGTATAATTCACCCCTCCACTTT.

This clone has only a few counts. The chain has TRBV9 and TRBJ1-1; D gene unclear. This CDR3 spans 12 amino acids. In germline, CDR1 is SGDLS, CDR2 YYNGEE. Trimming took off 0 bases at V and 8 bases at J, with 8 bases between the two ends. This chain's CDR3 is CASSVDGREAFF. The CDR3 coding sequence is TGTGCCAGCAGCGTAGATGGGAGGGAAGCTTTCTTT.

The chain is built from TRBV19 and TRBJ2-1; D remains ambiguous. The CDR3 totals 15 residues. Germline V gene lookup returns CDR1 LNHDA and CDR2 SQIVND (reference sequence). V lost 3 bases, J lost 5 bases, and 14 bases lay in between. In DNA form, the CDR3 reads TGTGCCAGTAGTATCGCGGCAAGCCGGCACAATGAGCAGTTCTTC. As protein: CASSIAASRHNEQFF. Full variable domain (missing parts from reference TRBV19 and TRBJ2-1): DGGITQSPKYLFRKEGQNVTLSCEQNLNHDAMYWYRQDPGQGLRLIYYSQIVNDFQKGDIAEGYSVSREKKESFPLTVTSAQKNPTAFYLCASSIAASRHNEQFFGPGTRLTVL.